The clone carrying this TCR beta chain has ten or more counts. These data are taken from a study of patients with pleural tuberculosis. TCRdb redid the calling of the reads with MiXCR, one entry per CDR3 protein. The sample has approximately 50,000 distinct CDR3 sequences; about 7.3% are singletons. From germline, CDR1 is SNHLY and CDR2 FYNNEI. V lost 0 bases and J lost 2, with 9 bases in between. This CDR3 spans 15 amino acids. The clonotype originates from a human donor with pleural tuberculosis. The chain employs TRBV2 and TRBJ2-3, with a weak D call TRBD1 (5 bases). DNA of the CDR3: TGTGCCAGCAGTGAAGCAGGGGCGACCACAGATACGCAGTATTTT. It specifies CASSEAGATTDTQYF.